Given below is one TCR beta chain in context. This entry belongs to a study of blood T cell repertoires in COVID-19. This CDR3 is built from 17 residues. Trimming removed 4 bases from V and 4 bases from J; junction bases left unmatched: 12. Germline V lookup: CDR1 MNHEY, CDR2 SMNVEV (reference sequence). TCRdb's copy holds only in-frame clones and misses some; the assay was immunoSEQ multiplex PCR. The data hold 160,000 or so clones, with roughly 87% observed a single time. The sequence was obtained from a human donor with acute COVID-19. The donor label of this sample is uncertain. The rearrangement uses TRBV27 and TRBJ2-3; 9 bases fit TRBD2. Sequenced: PBMCs or T cells enriched from blood (not recorded which). The CDR3: CASSSLWGRGGSDTQYF. In nucleotides, the CDR3 is TGTGCCAGCAGTTCCCTTTGGGGGCGGGGGGGCTCAGATACGCAGTATTTT.